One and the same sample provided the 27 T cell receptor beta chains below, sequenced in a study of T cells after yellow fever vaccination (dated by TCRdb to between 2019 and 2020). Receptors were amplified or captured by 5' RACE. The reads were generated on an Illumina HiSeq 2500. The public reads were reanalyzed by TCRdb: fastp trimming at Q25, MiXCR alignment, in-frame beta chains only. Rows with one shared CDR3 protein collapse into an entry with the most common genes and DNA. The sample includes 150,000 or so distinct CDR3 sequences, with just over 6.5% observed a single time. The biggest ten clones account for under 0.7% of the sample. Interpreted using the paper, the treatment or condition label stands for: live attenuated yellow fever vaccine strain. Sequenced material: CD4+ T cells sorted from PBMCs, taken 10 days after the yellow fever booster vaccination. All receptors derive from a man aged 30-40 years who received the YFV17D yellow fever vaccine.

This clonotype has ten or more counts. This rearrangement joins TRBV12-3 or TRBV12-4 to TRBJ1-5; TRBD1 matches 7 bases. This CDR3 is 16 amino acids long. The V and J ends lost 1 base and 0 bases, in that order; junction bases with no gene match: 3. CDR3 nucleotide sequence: TGTGCCAGCAGTTTAGGGACAGGCTATAGCAATCAGCCCCAGCATTTT. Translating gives CASSLGTGYSNQPQHF.

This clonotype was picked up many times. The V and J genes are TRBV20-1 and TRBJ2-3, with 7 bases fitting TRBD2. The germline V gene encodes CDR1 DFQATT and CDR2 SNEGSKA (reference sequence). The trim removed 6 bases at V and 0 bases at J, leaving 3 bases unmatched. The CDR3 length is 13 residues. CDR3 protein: CSASGTSTDTQYF. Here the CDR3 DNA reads TGCAGTGCCAGCGGGACTAGCACAGATACGCAGTATTTT.

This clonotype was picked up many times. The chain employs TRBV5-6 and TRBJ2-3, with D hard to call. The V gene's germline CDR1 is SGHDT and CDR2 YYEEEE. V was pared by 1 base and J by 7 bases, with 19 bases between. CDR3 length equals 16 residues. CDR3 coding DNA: TGTGCCAGCAGCTTGATAAAGGCTAAACTCACGAATACGCAGTATTTT. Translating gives CASSLIKAKLTNTQYF.

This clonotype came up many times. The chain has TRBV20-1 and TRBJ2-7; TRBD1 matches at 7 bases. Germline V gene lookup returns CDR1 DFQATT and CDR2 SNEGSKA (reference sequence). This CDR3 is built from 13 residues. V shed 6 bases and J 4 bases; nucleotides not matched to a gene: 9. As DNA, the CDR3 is TGCAGTGCGAGGGTAGGGGGCGGGTACGAGCAGTACTTC. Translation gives CSARVGGGYEQYF.

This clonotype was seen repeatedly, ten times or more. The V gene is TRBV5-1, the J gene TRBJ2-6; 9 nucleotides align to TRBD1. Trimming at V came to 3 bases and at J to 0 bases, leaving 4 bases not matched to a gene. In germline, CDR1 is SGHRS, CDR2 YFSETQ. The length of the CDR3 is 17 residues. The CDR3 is CASSWGDRVSGANVLTF. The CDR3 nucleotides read TGCGCCAGCAGCTGGGGGGACAGGGTCTCTGGGGCCAACGTCCTGACTTTC. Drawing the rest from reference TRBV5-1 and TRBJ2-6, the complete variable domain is KAGVTQTPRYLIKTRGQQVTLSCSPISGHRSVSWYQQTPGQGLQFLFEYFSETQRNKGNFPGRFSGRQFSNSRSEMNVSTLELGDSALYLCASSWGDRVSGANVLTFGAGSRLTVL.

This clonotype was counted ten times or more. The CDR3 nucleotides read TGTGCCAGCAGCGTAGAGAGCGGGAGGACCGGGGAGCTGTTTTTT. It yields the protein CASSVESGRTGELFF. The V and J genes are TRBV9 and TRBJ2-2; TRBD2 matches 9 bases. Germline V gene data show CDR1 as SGDLS and CDR2 as YYNGEE. The ends lost 0 bases at V and 5 bases at J; junction bases unmatched: 2. The CDR3 has 15 amino acids.

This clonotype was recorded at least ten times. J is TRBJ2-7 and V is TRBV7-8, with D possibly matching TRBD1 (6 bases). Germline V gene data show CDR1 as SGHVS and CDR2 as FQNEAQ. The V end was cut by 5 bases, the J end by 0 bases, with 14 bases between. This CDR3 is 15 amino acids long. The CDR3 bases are TGTGCCAGCAGCCCCGGGACACCGTTCTCCTACGAGCAGTACTTC. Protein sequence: CASSPGTPFSYEQYF.

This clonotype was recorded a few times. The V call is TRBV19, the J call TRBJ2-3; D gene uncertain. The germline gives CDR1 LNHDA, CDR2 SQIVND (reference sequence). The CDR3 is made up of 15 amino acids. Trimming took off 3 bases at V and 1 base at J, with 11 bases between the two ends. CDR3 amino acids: CASSIWAEGTDTQYF. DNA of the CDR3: TGTGCCAGTAGTATTTGGGCAGAGGGCACAGATACGCAGTATTTT. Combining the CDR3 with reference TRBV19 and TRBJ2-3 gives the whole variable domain DGGITQSPKYLFRKEGQNVTLSCEQNLNHDAMYWYRQDPGQGLRLIYYSQIVNDFQKGDIAEGYSVSREKKESFPLTVTSAQKNPTAFYLCASSIWAEGTDTQYFGPGTRLTVL.

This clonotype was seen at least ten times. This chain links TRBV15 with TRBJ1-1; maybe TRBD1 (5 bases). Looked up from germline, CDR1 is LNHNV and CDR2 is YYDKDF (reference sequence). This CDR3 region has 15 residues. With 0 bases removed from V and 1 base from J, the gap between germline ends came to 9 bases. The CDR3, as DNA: TGTGCCACCAGCAGAGATAGTACAGGGAACACTGAAGCTTTCTTT. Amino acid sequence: CATSRDSTGNTEAFF.

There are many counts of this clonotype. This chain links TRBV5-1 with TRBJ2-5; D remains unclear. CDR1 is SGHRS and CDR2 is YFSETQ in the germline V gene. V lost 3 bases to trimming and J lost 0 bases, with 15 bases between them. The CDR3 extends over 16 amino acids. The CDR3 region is CASSSIAVIYQETQYF. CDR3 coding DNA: TGCGCCAGCAGCTCGATTGCCGTGATATACCAAGAGACCCAGTACTTC.

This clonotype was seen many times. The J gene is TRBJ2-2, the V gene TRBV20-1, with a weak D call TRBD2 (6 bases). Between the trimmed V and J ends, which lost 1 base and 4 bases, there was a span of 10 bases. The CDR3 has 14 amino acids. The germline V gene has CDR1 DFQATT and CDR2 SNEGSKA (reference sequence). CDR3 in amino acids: CSARAPEGTGELFF. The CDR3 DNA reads TGCAGTGCTAGAGCTCCGGAGGGCACCGGGGAGCTGTTTTTT.

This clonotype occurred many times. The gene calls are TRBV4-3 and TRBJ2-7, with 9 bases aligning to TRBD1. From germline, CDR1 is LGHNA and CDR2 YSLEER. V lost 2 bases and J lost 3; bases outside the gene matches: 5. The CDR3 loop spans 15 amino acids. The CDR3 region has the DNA TGCGCCAGCAGCCAACGGACAGGGGAGGGCTACGAGCAGTACTTC. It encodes CASSQRTGEGYEQYF.

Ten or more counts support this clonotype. In DNA, the CDR3 is TGTGCCAGCAGTTTACGGAGCGGGTTAGTTGGCGTGACCCAGTACTTC. Translated, it gives CASSLRSGLVGVTQYF. V gene TRBV7-8 combines with J gene TRBJ2-5; TRBD2 is a possible D gene (6 bases). In germline, CDR1 is SGHVS, CDR2 FQNEAQ. Trimming left V 6 bases short and J 7 bases short, with 24 bases between. The CDR3 has 16 residues.

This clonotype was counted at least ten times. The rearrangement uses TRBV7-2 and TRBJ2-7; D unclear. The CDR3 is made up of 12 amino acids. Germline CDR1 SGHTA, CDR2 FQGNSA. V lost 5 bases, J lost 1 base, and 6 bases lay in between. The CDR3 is CASSHPSYEQYF. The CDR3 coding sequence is TGTGCCAGCAGCCACCCTTCCTACGAGCAGTACTTC.

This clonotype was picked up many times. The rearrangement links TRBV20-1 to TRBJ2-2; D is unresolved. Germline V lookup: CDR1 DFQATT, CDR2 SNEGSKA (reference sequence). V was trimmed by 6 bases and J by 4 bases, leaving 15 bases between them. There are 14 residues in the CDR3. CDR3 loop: CSAKPQVSTGELFF. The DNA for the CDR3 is TGCAGTGCGAAACCCCAGGTGTCCACCGGGGAGCTGTTTTTT.

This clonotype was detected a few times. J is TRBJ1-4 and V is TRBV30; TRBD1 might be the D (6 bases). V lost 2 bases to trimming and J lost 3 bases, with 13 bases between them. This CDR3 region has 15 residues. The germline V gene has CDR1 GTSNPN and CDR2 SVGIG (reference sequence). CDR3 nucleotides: TGTGCCTGGAGTTACCTGGACAGTTCTAATGAAAAACTGTTTTTT. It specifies CAWSYLDSSNEKLFF.

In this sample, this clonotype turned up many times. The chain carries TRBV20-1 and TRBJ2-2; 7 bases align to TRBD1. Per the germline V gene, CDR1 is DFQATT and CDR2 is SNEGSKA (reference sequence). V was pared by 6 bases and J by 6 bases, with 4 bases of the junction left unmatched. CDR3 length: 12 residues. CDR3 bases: TGCAGTGCAACTCAGGGGGCCGGGGAGCTGTTTTTT. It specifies CSATQGAGELFF.

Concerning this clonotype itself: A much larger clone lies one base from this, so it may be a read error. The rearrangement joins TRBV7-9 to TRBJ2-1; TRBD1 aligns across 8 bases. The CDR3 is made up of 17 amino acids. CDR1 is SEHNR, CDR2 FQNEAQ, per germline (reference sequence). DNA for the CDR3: TGTTCCAGCAGCTTAGGAGACAGGGGAAGCTCCTACAATGAGCAGTTCTTC. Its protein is CSSSLGDRGSSYNEQFF.

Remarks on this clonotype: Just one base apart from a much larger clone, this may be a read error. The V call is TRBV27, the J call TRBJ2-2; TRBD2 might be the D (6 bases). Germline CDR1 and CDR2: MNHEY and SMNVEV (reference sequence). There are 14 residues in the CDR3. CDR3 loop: CASRFRTRGGELFF. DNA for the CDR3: TGTGCCAGCCGTTTTCGGACGCGGGGCGGGGAGCTGTTTTTT.

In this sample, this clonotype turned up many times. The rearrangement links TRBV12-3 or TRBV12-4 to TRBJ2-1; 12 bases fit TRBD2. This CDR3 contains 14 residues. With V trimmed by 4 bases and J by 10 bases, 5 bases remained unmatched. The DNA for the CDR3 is TGTGCCAGCAGTTCGCGACTAGCGGGAGCCGAGCAGTTCTTC. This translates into CASSSRLAGAEQFF.

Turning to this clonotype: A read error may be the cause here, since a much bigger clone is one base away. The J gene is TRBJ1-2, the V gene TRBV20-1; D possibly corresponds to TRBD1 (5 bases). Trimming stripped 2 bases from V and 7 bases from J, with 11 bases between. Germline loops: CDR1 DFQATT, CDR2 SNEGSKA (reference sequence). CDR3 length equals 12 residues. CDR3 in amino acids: CSARRGEAGYTF. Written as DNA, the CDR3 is TGCAGTGCTAGACGGGGGGAGGCTGGCTACACCTTC.

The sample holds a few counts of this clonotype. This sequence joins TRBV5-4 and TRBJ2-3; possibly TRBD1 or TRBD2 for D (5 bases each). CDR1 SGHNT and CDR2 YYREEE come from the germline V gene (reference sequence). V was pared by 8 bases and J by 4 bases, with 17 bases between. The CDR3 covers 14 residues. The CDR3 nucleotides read TGTGCCAGTTATCCCAGGGAGTTCTCAGATACGCAGTATTTT. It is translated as CASYPREFSDTQYF.

CDR3: CSALRDRGLANQPQHF. The CDR3 nucleotides read TGCAGTGCCCTCCGGGACAGGGGGTTGGCCAATCAGCCCCAGCATTTT. The chain employs TRBV20-1 and TRBJ1-5, with 11 positions matching TRBD1. The junction had 10 bases not matched to a gene; V was cut back by 6 bases and J by 3 bases. The CDR3 is 16 residues long. The germline CDR1 and CDR2 sequences are DFQATT and SNEGSKA (reference sequence).

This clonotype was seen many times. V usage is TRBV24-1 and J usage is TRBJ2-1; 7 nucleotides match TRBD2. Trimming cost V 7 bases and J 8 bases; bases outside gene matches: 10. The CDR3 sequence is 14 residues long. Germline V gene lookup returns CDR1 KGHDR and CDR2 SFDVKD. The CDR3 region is CATRSAGVGDEQFF. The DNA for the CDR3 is TGTGCCACCAGATCGGCGGGAGTCGGCGATGAGCAGTTCTTC.

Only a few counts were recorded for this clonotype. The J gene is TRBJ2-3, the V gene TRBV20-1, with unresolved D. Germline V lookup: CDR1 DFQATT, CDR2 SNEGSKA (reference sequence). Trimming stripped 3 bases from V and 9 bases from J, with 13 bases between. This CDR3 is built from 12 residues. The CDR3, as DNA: TGCAGTGCTAGCCCGGAAATCGTAACGCAGTATTTT. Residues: CSASPEIVTQYF.

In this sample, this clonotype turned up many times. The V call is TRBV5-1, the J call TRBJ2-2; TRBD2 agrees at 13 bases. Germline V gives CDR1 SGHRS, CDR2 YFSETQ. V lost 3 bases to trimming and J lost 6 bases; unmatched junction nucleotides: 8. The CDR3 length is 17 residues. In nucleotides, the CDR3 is TGCGCCAGCAGCTCGGGACTAGCGGGGTCTGGGGCCGGGGAGCTGTTTTTT. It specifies CASSSGLAGSGAGELFF.

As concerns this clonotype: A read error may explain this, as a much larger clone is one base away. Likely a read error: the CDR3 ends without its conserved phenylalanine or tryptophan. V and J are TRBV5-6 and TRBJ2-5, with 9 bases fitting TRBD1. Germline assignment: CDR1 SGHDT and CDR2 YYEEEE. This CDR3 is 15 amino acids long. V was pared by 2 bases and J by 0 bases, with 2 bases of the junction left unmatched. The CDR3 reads CASSFGTGYQETQYY. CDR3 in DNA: TGTGCCAGCAGCTTCGGGACAGGGTACCAAGAGACCCAGTACTAC.